Sequencing of this T cell receptor beta chain was carried out in a study of human T cells and chemical hapten exposure (dated by TCRdb to the early 2020s). Turning to the overall study: For sensitization, 2% DPC in acetone was applied to a roughly 2 cm by roughly 2 cm area of upper inner arm skin. Under 30 alopecia patients gave blood for TCR sequencing at one to four time points (pre-sensitization, 2, 6 and 24 weeks). Libraries were combined into a pool for sequencing, and differences in TCR yield between samples came mainly from small differences in library volumes within the pool. Blood samples were taken from patients before sensitization (week 0) and at 2, 6 and about 24 weeks after DPC sensitization. Throughout the study period of around 24 weeks, patients also received therapeutic DPC doses to the scalp every week. Peripheral blood TCR repertoire changes were tracked in vivo in alopecia patients during primary and secondary sensitization to the hapten diphenylcyclopropenone (DPC). The patient cohort, mostly female, included alopecia areata with under or over 50% scalp involvement, alopecia totalis and alopecia universalis. Patch testing on the upper back used Finn chambers containing 0.01% DPC, with scoring done after 6 days according to International Contact Dermatitis Research Group standards. The research as a whole found: Compared with pre-sensitization or healthy control sets, expanded TCRs formed significantly more large CDR3 similarity clusters, which is consistent with antigen-driven responses. The number of PT1 expanded TCRs positively correlated with patch test score, significant at thresholds 8, 16 and 32 but not 4. After repeated subsampling, changes were observed in the strength of the expansion versus patch-test correlation and in the threshold at which the correlation became significant. DPC sensitization did not change how many TCRs were above 1 in 1000 frequency, and no evidence was found of alterations in global repertoire structure. Alopecia, a presumed autoimmune disease, was present in all patients, so the immune response of the patients might differ from that of healthy individuals.

The CDR3 holds 14 amino acids from the cysteine to the phenylalanine. Here the CDR3 DNA is all that survives: 42 bases in frame from base 1. The germline V gene specifies SGHTA as CDR1 and FQGNSA as CDR2. Trimming takes 2 bases from V and 4 bases from J, and the germline ends sit 10 bases apart. In regard to this clonotype: Its recognized antigen is unknown. Qualities for individual bases were not recorded, and no much larger clone is one base off.

Sample time point, as interpreted from the label and publication: patch test 1, 2 weeks after DPC sensitization. What the treatment or condition label conveys for this sample: therapeutic diphenylcyclopropenone sensitization with weekly scalp DPC. Blood at each patch-test visit was drawn before the patch test was applied. To be eligible, patients had to be aged 18 to 70, diagnosed with alopecia and judged suitable for DPC therapy, while pregnant patients were excluded. Total RNA was isolated from unfractionated whole blood collected in Tempus Blood RNA tubes. Library method: RACE. The instrument given in TCRdb is NextSeq 500. Library preparation attached unique molecular identifiers to individual cDNA molecules for quantitative, reproducible TCR counting. From each blood RNA sample, both TCR alpha and TCR beta chains were sequenced. For the original study's pipeline: The median number of TCRs per sample was roughly 98,000, ranging from roughly 20,000 to 700,000. V, J and CDR3 annotation of the TCR reads was carried out using the Decombinator software suite. For PS versus PT1 abundance plots, all samples were subsampled to the same number of TCRs (28,000). Expanded TCRs were defined as absent before sensitization and observed at least eight times at the 2-week time point. TCRdb took the public reads, trimmed them with fastp at Q25, ran MiXCR for clone calling and kept in-frame beta chains. Each CDR3 protein appears once, grouped with its most common genes and DNA. The V and J calls, along with clone size, are taken from TCRdb and not from the paper's own processing. Counted in this sample were around 100,000 distinct CDR3 sequences; about 11% of them appeared once. The ten most abundant clones make up under 4.5% of the sample.

The clonotype originates from a woman aged 35 to 49 with alopecia areata. Some clones in this sample may be carry-over from other donors' samples. This sample comprised whole blood, obtained in connection with sensitization to the hapten diphenylcyclopropenone (DPC). This chain joins TRBV7-2 to TRBJ2-3; the D gene remains uncertain. The CDR3: CASSLTGNADTQYF. The sequenced DNA is TGTGCCAGCAGCTTAACTGGGAATGCAGATACGCAGTATTTT.